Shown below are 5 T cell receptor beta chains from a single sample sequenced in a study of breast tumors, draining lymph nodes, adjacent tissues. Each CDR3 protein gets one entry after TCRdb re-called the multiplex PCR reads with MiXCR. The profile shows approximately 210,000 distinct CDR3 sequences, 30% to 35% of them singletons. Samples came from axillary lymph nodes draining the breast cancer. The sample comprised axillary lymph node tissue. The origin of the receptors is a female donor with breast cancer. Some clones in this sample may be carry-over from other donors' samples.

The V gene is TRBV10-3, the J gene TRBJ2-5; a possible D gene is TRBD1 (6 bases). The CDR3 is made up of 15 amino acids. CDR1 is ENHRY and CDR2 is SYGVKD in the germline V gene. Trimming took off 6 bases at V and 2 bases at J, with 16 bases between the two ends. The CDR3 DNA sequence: TGTGCCATCAGCCTAGGGGGTAATGGTCAAGAGACCCAGTACTTC. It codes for CAISLGGNGQETQYF.

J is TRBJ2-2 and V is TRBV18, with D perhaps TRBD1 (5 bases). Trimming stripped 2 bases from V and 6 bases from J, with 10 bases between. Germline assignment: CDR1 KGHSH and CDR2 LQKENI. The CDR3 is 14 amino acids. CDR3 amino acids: CASSPGPRAGELFF. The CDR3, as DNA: TGTGCCAGCTCACCAGGACCCAGGGCCGGGGAGCTGTTTTTT.

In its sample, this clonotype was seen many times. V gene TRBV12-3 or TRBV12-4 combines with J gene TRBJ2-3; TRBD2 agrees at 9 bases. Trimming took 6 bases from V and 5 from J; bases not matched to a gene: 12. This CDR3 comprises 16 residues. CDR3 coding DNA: TGTGCCAGCAGGGCCCGGTTTCTAGCGGGGATAGATACGCAGTATTTT. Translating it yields CASRARFLAGIDTQYF.

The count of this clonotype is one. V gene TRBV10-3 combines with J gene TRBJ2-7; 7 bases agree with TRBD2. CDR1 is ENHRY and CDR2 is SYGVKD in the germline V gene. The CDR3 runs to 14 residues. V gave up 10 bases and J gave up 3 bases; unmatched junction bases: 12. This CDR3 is CASAPRDYDYEQYF. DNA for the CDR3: TGTGCCAGCGCCCCCCGGGACTATGACTACGAGCAGTACTTC.

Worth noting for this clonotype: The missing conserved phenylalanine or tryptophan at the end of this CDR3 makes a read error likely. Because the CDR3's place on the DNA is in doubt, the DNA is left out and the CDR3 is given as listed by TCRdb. Here the CDR3 reads CASSPQTGGGY. The rearrangement joins TRBV13 to TRBJ1-4; the D call TRBD1 from the table was never checked on the DNA. Counting both end residues, the CDR3 totals 11 amino acids. Looked up from germline, CDR1 is PRHDT and CDR2 is FYEKMQ (reference sequence).